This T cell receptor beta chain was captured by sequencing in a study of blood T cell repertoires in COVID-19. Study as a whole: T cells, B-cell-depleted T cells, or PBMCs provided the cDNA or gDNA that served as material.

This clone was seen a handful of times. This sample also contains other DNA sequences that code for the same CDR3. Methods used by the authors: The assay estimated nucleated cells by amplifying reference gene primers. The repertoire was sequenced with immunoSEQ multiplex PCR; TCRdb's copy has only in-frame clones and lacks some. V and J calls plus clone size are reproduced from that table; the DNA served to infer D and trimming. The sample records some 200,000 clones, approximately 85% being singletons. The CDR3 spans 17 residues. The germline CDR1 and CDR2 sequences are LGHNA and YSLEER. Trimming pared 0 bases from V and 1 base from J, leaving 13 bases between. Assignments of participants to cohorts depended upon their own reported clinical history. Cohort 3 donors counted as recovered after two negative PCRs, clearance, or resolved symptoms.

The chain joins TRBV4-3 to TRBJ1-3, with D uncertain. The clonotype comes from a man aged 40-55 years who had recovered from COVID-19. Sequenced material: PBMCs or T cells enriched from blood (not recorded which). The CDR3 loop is CASSQDARGGSGNTIYF. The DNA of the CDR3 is TGCGCCAGCAGCCAAGATGCGCGCGGAGGATCTGGAAACACCATATATTTT.